Following are 23 T cell receptor beta chains from one sample sequenced in a study of cytomegalovirus exposure and HLA in healthy donors. Both 60 Vbeta primers and 13 Jbeta primers went into the PCR. Data came from immunoSEQ multiplex PCR; TCRdb stores just in-frame clones and leaves some out. Across 45,000 to 55,000 clones, the top ten clones capture roughly 9.6% of the sample. Sequenced input: PBMCs. These receptors all stem from a woman aged 45-60 years in good health and CMV-seropositive.

The chain has TRBV28 and TRBJ1-1; no clear D gene. This CDR3 contains 14 residues. Looked up from germline, CDR1 is MDHEN and CDR2 is SYDVKM. V was shortened by 5 bases and J by 4 bases, with 14 bases between the two germline ends. The CDR3 coding sequence is TGTGCCAGCAGTCTAGCCAAGGTGGTCACTGAAGCTTTCTTT. Amino acids: CASSLAKVVTEAFF.

The chain joins TRBV28 to TRBJ1-1; no clear D gene. The length of the CDR3 is 11 residues. V shed 4 bases and J shed 11 bases, with 11 bases lying between them. In germline, CDR1 is MDHEN, CDR2 SYDVKM. CDR3 loop: CASSSRTLAFF. The DNA of the CDR3 is TGTGCCAGCAGTTCCCGGACTCTGGCTTTCTTT. The full variable domain, its missing parts supplied by reference TRBV28 and TRBJ1-1, is DVKVTQSSRYLVKRTGEKVFLECVQDMDHENMFWYRQDPGLGLRLIYFSYDVKMKEKGDIPEGYSVSREKKERFSLILESASTNQTSMYLCASSSRTLAFFGQGTRLTVV.

The genes are TRBV7-3 and TRBJ1-6; D is perhaps TRBD1 (5 bases). CDR1 is SGHTA, CDR2 FQGTGA, per germline. This CDR3 comprises 14 residues. V dropped 5 bases and J dropped 8 bases, with 13 bases sitting between them. The CDR3 bases are TGTGCCAGCAGCCCCGGGGGGGTATATTCACCCCTCCACTTT. This translates into CASSPGGVYSPLHF.

The genes are TRBV30 and TRBJ1-6; D not resolved. Trimming took off 4 bases at V and 9 bases at J, with 16 bases between the two ends. The V gene's germline CDR1 is GTSNPN and CDR2 SVGIG (reference sequence). The CDR3 extends over 14 amino acids. The chain's CDR3 is CAWNGGGRISPLHF. The CDR3 region has the DNA TGTGCCTGGAATGGTGGCGGAAGAATTTCACCCCTCCACTTT.

This clone is classed as medium-sized by frequency. J is TRBJ1-1 and V is TRBV7-9, with a possible D match to TRBD1 (5 bases). Germline loops: CDR1 SEHNR, CDR2 FQNEAQ (reference sequence). The length of the CDR3 is 17 residues. The ends were cut back, 5 bases at V and 2 bases at J, with 21 bases in the middle. The CDR3 spells CASSAALPQDGNTEAFF. For the CDR3, the DNA is TGTGCCAGCAGCGCCGCCCTCCCACAGGACGGAAACACTGAAGCTTTCTTT.

V and J are TRBV18 and TRBJ2-2; 13 nucleotides line up with TRBD2. Germline V gene lookup returns CDR1 KGHSH and CDR2 LQKENI. The CDR3 extends over 18 amino acids. V lost 6 bases and J lost 1; bases outside the gene matches: 8. The CDR3 here is CASSLGLAGVGNTGELFF. The CDR3 region has the DNA TGTGCCAGCTCCCTCGGACTAGCGGGAGTGGGGAACACCGGGGAGCTGTTTTTT.

The chain combines TRBV19 with TRBJ1-4; D may be TRBD1 (5 bases). Germline V gene sequence: CDR1 LNHDA, CDR2 SQIVND (reference sequence). The CDR3 covers 14 residues. V was shortened by 8 bases and J by 10 bases, with 20 bases between the two germline ends. This CDR3 is CASVSVGPFGKLFF. CDR3 in DNA: TGTGCCAGTGTCTCTGTGGGGCCGTTCGGAAAACTGTTTTTT.

The chain combines TRBV19 with TRBJ2-1, with TRBD2 matching 10 bases. The CDR3 is made up of 14 amino acids. Germline assignment: CDR1 LNHDA and CDR2 SQIVND (reference sequence). Unmatched junction bases numbered 4, after V lost 3 bases and J lost 8 bases. CDR3 protein: CASSITSGKDEQFF. CDR3 in DNA: TGTGCCAGTAGTATTACTAGCGGGAAGGATGAGCAGTTCTTC.

This rearrangement joins TRBV29-1 to TRBJ2-1, with TRBD2 identical over 14 bases. CDR1 and CDR2 from the germline V gene are SQVTM and ANQGSEA. The CDR3 has 15 amino acids. V shed 7 bases, J shed 6 bases, and the junction held 8 bases outside the gene matches. Written as DNA, the CDR3 is TGCAGCGCTGTCGCCGGGACTAGCGGGAGCAATGAGCAGTTCTTC. This gives the protein CSAVAGTSGSNEQFF.

The rearrangement uses TRBV7-2 and TRBJ1-5, with a possible D match to TRBD1 (6 bases). Germline V gene data show CDR1 as SGHTA and CDR2 as FQGNSA. The CDR3 length is 13 residues. The V and J ends lost 4 bases and 4 bases respectively, with 8 bases between them. The CDR3: CASSYRVNQPQHF. The DNA of the CDR3 is TGTGCCAGCAGCTACAGGGTAAATCAGCCCCAGCATTTT.

V gene TRBV7-9 combines with J gene TRBJ1-1, with D unresolved. Trimming pared 2 bases from V and 2 bases from J, leaving 9 bases between. The CDR3 extends over 14 amino acids. Germline V gene data show CDR1 as SEHNR and CDR2 as FQNEAQ (reference sequence). CDR3 sequence reads: CASSLTGGNTEAFF. CDR3 DNA sequence: TGTGCCAGCAGCTTAACGGGAGGCAACACTGAAGCTTTCTTT.

The chain is built from TRBV9 and TRBJ1-1; no clear D. V lost 4 bases to trimming and J lost 9 bases, with 19 bases between them. Germline V gene data show CDR1 as SGDLS and CDR2 as YYNGEE. The CDR3 runs to 14 residues. CDR3 protein: CASSIPAGSLKAFF. DNA of the CDR3: TGTGCCAGCAGCATCCCGGCGGGGTCACTGAAAGCTTTCTTT.

This chain connects TRBV12-5 to TRBJ1-1; D is perhaps TRBD1 (5 bases). The CDR3 runs to 13 residues. The V end was cut by 6 bases, the J end by 4 bases, with 12 bases between. From germline, CDR1 is LGHNT and CDR2 FRNRAP. Here the CDR3 reads CASGLQAATEAFF. DNA of the CDR3: TGTGCTAGTGGGCTACAGGCGGCCACTGAAGCTTTCTTT.

The chain joins TRBV28 to TRBJ2-1; TRBD2 matches at 7 bases. This CDR3 has 13 amino acids. CDR1 and CDR2 from the germline V gene are MDHEN and SYDVKM. Trimming at V came to 6 bases and at J to 7 bases, leaving 6 bases not matched to a gene. CDR3 amino acids: CASSPAGDNEQFF. The CDR3 DNA follows: TGTGCCAGCAGCCCGGCGGGGGATAATGAGCAGTTCTTC.

The chain recombines TRBV5-6 with TRBJ1-1; tentative D call: TRBD1 (6 bases). The CDR3 length is 17 residues. With 4 bases removed from V and 0 bases from J, the gap between germline ends came to 19 bases. CDR1 SGHDT and CDR2 YYEEEE come from the germline V gene. The CDR3 nucleotides are TGTGCCAGCAGCCGTTCCCGCTGGACAGTGATGAACACTGAAGCTTTCTTT. Translating it yields CASSRSRWTVMNTEAFF.

CDR3 loop: CASSSQALNTEAFF. CDR3 coding DNA: TGTGCCAGTAGCAGTCAGGCCCTGAACACTGAAGCTTTCTTT. The J gene is TRBJ1-1, the V gene TRBV19; D unclear. Germline V gene sequence: CDR1 LNHDA, CDR2 SQIVND (reference sequence). The CDR3 length is 14 residues. Trimming removed 6 bases from V and 0 bases from J, with 11 bases in between.

The J gene is TRBJ2-5, the V gene TRBV7-2; 13 bases align to TRBD2. The germline V gene has CDR1 SGHTA and CDR2 FQGNSA. This CDR3 is built from 16 residues. The V segment lost 5 bases and the J segment 1 base; nucleotides outside the gene matches: 4. The DNA of the CDR3 is TGTGCCAGCAGCCGGACTAGCGGGGGAGCCCAAGAGACCCAGTACTTC. Residues: CASSRTSGGAQETQYF.

The chain combines TRBV28 with TRBJ1-5; D remains unclear. The CDR3 contains 14 residues. Germline loops: CDR1 MDHEN, CDR2 SYDVKM. V was pared by 5 bases and J by 4 bases, with 12 bases between. The CDR3 reads CASSVVYSNQPQHF. For the CDR3, the DNA is TGTGCCAGCAGTGTTGTTTACTCTAATCAGCCCCAGCATTTT.

The chain couples TRBV7-2 to TRBJ1-2; 8 nucleotides match TRBD1. The V segment lost 2 bases and the J segment 2 bases; nucleotides outside the gene matches: 10. CDR1 SGHTA and CDR2 FQGNSA come from the germline V gene. The CDR3 sequence is 17 residues long. Here the CDR3 reads CASSLTTWTGSNYGYTF. CDR3 in DNA: TGTGCCAGCAGCTTAACTACATGGACAGGGTCGAACTATGGCTACACCTTC.

The V call is TRBV4-2, the J call TRBJ1-1, with TRBD1 as a possible D gene (5 bases). The CDR3 covers 14 residues. Germline loops: CDR1 LGHNA, CDR2 YNFKEQ. V was clipped by 8 bases and J by 5 bases, with 18 bases between them. DNA of the CDR3: TGTGCCAGCTCTCTTAACTATGGGGGGACTGAAGCTTTCTTT. Translation gives CASSLNYGGTEAFF.

This chain joins TRBV28 and TRBJ1-2; D remains ambiguous. Germline lookup yields CDR1 MDHEN and CDR2 SYDVKM. CDR3 size: 12 residues. V was shortened by 3 bases and J by 7 bases, with 9 bases between the two germline ends. The CDR3 is CASSFRVSGYTF. DNA of the CDR3: TGTGCCAGCAGTTTCCGGGTTTCTGGCTACACCTTC.

The J gene is TRBJ1-4, the V gene TRBV30; 7 bases agree with TRBD1. The ends lost 4 bases at V and 12 bases at J; junction bases unmatched: 8. Germline lookup yields CDR1 GTSNPN and CDR2 SVGIG (reference sequence). The CDR3 sequence is 12 residues long. The CDR3 DNA is TGTGCCTGGAACCAGGGGACAGTGGAACTGTTTTTT. This encodes CAWNQGTVELFF.

The V call is TRBV5-4, the J call TRBJ1-1; possible D gene TRBD1, 6 bases. Between the trimmed V and J ends, which lost 2 bases and 7 bases, there was a span of 15 bases. This CDR3 spans 14 amino acids. The V gene's germline CDR1 is SGHNT and CDR2 YYREEE (reference sequence). The CDR3 DNA sequence: TGTGCCAGCAGCTTAATGCGGCAGGGGAGTGAAGCTTTCTTT. It specifies CASSLMRQGSEAFF.